The rows below give T cell receptor beta chains drawn from one sample of a study of PD-L1 blockade in urothelial cancer. Generated by immunoSEQ multiplex PCR, the TCRdb table keeps only in-frame clones and is missing some. This sample has tens of thousands of clones; 85% to 90% occur once, and the top ten carry about 11%. Sequenced here: PBMCs, sampled around atezolizumab (anti-PD-L1) treatment. The receptors were gathered from a man aged 55 to 69 with urothelial cancer. Each CDR3 is given with its conserved first and last residue. The D gene is left open where the match is weak. Rows give clone size only sometimes, using once, few, many, or a class for an expanded clone.

j_call clone_size d_call v_call cdr3_nt cdr3_aa
TRBJ1-1 NA NA TRBV10-3 TGTGCCATCAGTGTGGCCAGGGTCTCTGAAGCTTTCTTT CAISVARVSEAFF
TRBJ1-1 NA NA TRBV18 TGTGCCAGCTCACCCAACACGTACACTGAAGCTTTCTTT CASSPNTYTEAFF
TRBJ2-7 NA TRBD1 TRBV11-3 TGTGCCAGCAGCTTAGATGGACAGGAAAACTACGAGCAGTACTTC CASSLDGQENYEQYF
TRBJ1-5 few NA TRBV6-5 TGTGCCAGCAGTTACTCGGGCTATCAGCCCCAGCATTTT CASSYSGYQPQHF
TRBJ1-1 NA TRBD1 TRBV4-1 TGCGCCAGCAGCCAAGTAGGATACAGGGGACCTGAAGCTTTCTTT CASSQVGYRGPEAFF
TRBJ1-1 few NA TRBV4-2 TGTGCCAGCAGCCAGGATGCAACAGGGCCTCGGGCTTTCTTT CASSQDATGPRAFF
TRBJ1-2 NA NA TRBV5-4 TGTGCCAGCAGTCCTGTCGGGGATTTCTATGGCTACACCTTC CASSPVGDFYGYTF
TRBJ2-5 NA TRBD1 TRBV27 TGTGCCAGCAGTGAAACTTGGACAGGGGTCGAAGAGACCCAGTACTTC CASSETWTGVEETQYF
TRBJ2-7 NA NA TRBV4-2 TGTGCCAGCAGCCAAGATCAGGGTGGCGAGCAGTACTTC CASSQDQGGEQYF
TRBJ1-1 NA NA TRBV7-2 TGTGCCAGCAGCTATGGGGCCTCCCTCTTTAAGAACACTGAAGCTTTCTTT CASSYGASLFKNTEAFF
TRBJ1-1 once NA TRBV27 TGTGCCAGCACCCCCACGGGAGGAGGAACTGAAGCTTTCTTT CASTPTGGGTEAFF
TRBJ2-1 once NA TRBV11-2 TGTGCCAGCAGAAAAGACAGACACAATGAGCAGTTCTTC CASRKDRHNEQFF
TRBJ2-1 NA TRBD2 TRBV29-1 TGCAGCGTGGGGACTAGCGGCTACAATGAGCAGTTCTTC CSVGTSGYNEQFF
TRBJ2-3 NA TRBD2 TRBV18 TGTGCCAGCTCACCACCTAGCGGGAGCACAGATACGCAGTATTTT CASSPPSGSTDTQYF
TRBJ2-1 NA TRBD2 TRBV7-8 TGTGCCAGCAGCTTATTGCCCTTAGCGGGGACACGCAATGAGCAGTTCTTC CASSLLPLAGTRNEQFF
TRBJ1-2 NA TRBD1 TRBV5-4 TGTGCCAGCAGCTTGGGACAGGGGGCCTACGGCTACACCTTC CASSLGQGAYGYTF
TRBJ1-2 once TRBD1 TRBV4-1 TGCGCCAGCAGCCAAGATGTGAACAGGGGGAGGAACTATGGCTACACCTTC CASSQDVNRGRNYGYTF